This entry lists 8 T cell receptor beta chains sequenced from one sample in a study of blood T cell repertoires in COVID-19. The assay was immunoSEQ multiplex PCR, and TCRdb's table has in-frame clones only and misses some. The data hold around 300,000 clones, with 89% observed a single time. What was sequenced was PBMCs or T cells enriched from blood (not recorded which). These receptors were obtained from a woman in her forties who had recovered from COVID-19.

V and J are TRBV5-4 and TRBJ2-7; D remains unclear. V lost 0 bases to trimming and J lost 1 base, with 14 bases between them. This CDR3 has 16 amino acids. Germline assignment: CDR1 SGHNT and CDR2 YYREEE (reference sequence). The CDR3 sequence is CASSLAPGTQSYEQYF. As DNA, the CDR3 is TGTGCCAGCAGCTTGGCCCCCGGTACACAGTCCTACGAGCAGTACTTC.

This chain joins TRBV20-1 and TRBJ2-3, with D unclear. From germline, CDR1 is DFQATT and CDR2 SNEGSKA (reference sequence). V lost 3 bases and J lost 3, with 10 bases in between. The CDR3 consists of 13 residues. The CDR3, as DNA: TGCAGTGCTAGTGACCCACGGACAGATACGCAGTATTTT. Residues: CSASDPRTDTQYF.

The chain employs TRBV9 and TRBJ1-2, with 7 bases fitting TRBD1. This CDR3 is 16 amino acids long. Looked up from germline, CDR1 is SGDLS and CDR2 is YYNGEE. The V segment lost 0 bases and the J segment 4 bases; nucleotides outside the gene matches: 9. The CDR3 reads CASSVDRTGLLYGYTF. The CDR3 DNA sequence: TGTGCCAGCAGCGTAGATAGGACAGGTCTCCTCTATGGCTACACCTTC.

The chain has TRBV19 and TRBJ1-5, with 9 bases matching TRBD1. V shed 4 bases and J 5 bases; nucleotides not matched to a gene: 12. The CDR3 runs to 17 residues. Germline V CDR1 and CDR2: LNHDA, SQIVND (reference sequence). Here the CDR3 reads CASSTRDRVEIHQPQHF. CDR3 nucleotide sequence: TGTGCCAGTAGTACCCGGGACAGGGTAGAGATTCATCAGCCCCAGCATTTT.

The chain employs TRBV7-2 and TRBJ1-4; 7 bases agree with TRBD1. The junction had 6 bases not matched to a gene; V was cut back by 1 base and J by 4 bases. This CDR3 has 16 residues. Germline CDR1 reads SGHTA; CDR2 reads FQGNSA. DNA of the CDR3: TGTGCCAGCAGCTTAGGCCTTGGACAGGTTAATGAAAAACTGTTTTTT. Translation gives CASSLGLGQVNEKLFF.

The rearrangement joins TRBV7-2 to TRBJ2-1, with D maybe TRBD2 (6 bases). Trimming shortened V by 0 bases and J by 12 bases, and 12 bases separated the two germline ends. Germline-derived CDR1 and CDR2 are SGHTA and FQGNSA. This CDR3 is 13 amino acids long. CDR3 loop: CASSLARTTGQFF. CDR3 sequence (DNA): TGTGCCAGCAGCTTAGCGAGGACTACTGGGCAGTTCTTC.

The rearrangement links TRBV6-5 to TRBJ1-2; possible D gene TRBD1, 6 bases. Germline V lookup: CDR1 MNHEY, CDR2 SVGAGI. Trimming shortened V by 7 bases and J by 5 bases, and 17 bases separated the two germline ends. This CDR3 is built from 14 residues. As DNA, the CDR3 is TGTGCCAGCAATAAACCCGCAACAGGGTATGGCTACACCTTC. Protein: CASNKPATGYGYTF.

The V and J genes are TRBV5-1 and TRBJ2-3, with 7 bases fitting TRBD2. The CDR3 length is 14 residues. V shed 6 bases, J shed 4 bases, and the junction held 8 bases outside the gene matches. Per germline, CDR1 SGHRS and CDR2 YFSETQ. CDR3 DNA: TGCGCCAGCATGGGCGGGAGTAGGGCAGATACGCAGTATTTT. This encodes CASMGGSRADTQYF.